This T cell receptor beta chain was sequenced for a study of post-analysis software for immune sequencing data. Whole-study context: The disease courses covered relapsing-remitting, secondary progressive and progressive-relapsing multiple sclerosis.

Worth noting for this clonotype: What it binds is not known.

Study outcomes and limitations: Controls showed lower frequencies than patients for a handful of TRBV segments, and TRBV5-6, TRBV5-1 and TRBV20-1 were among these. When the samples were clustered directly with F measure, those that had been prepared in the same batch showed strong co-clustering.

Unique molecular identifiers tagged the TCR beta cDNA libraries. Each batch of about 0.85 to 10 million T cells produced 500,000 to 550,000 cDNA molecules. TCRdb processed the PCR reads anew with MiXCR; each CDR3 protein has one entry. In the table there are 750,000 to 950,000 distinct CDR3 sequences, 53% of which are singletons. Trimming stripped 5 bases from V and 7 bases from J, with 24 bases between. The CDR3 sequence is 18 residues long. CDR1 is SGHVS, CDR2 FNYEAQ, per germline. V is TRBV7-6 and J is TRBJ1-6, with a tentative D call TRBD1 (6 bases). The source of this sequence is a girl aged 5 to 17 with multiple sclerosis. The specimen sequenced was blood. CDR3 loop: CASSRAGRGEVTNSPLHF. CDR3 coding DNA: TGTGCCAGCAGCCGAGCAGGCAGGGGTGAGGTAACCAATTCACCCCTCCACTTT.